Sequencing of this T cell receptor (beta chain) was carried out in a study of cytomegalovirus exposure and HLA in healthy donors. This CDR3 is 15 amino acids long. V was clipped by 0 bases and J by 3 bases; unmatched bases: 5. CDR1 is MGHRA, CDR2 YSYEKL, per germline. The PCR made use of 60 Vbeta and 13 Jbeta primers. Libraries were prepared by immunoSEQ multiplex PCR; TCRdb keeps only in-frame clonotypes and omits some of them. The repertoire includes 150,000 to 200,000 clones, about three quarters of them detected once, and about 1.5% sits in the top ten. Input material: PBMCs. This TCR was sampled from a woman aged 25 to 39 in good health and CMV-seronegative. The chain joins TRBV4-1 to TRBJ2-7; 7 positions agree with TRBD1. The CDR3 loop is CASSQEGQSFYEQYF. The CDR3 coding sequence is TGCGCCAGCAGCCAAGAGGGACAGTCTTTCTACGAGCAGTACTTC.